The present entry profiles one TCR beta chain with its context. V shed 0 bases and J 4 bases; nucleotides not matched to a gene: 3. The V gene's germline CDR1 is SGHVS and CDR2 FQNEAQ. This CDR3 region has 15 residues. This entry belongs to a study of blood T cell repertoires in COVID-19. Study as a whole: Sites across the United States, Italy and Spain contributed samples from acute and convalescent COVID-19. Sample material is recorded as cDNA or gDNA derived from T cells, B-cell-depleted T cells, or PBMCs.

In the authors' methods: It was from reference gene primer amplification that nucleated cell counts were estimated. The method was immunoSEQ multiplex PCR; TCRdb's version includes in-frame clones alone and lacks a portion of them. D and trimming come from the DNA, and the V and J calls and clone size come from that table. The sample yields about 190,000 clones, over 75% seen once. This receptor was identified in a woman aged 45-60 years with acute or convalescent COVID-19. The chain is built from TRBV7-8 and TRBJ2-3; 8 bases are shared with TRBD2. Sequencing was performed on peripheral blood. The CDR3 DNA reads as TGTGCCAGCAGCTTAGCCCAGCGGGAGTCAGATACGCAGTATTTT. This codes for CASSLAQRESDTQYF.